Below, one T cell receptor beta chain is given with its context. Its antigen is still unknown. The CDR3 spans 14 residues. V dropped 2 bases and J dropped 5 bases, with 12 bases sitting between them. Germline assignment: CDR1 LNHDA and CDR2 SQIVND (reference sequence). These data are taken from a study of graft-versus-host responses after intestinal transplantation. Generated by immunoSEQ multiplex PCR, the TCRdb table keeps only in-frame clones and is missing some. Among tens of thousands of clones, roughly nine tenths were seen once, and the ten largest hold 3.5% to 5%. Study observations and caveats: GvH clones occurred in recipient marrow; some first appeared in ileum or blood. Declines in HvG clones occurring early post-transplant were associated with peak circulating GvH clone levels. Graft-donor T cell macrochimerism in patients accompanied high graft-versus-host to host-versus-graft clonal ratios in allografts.

The source was PBMCs, collected 524 days after transplant. This chain uses TRBV19 with TRBJ2-5; D gene ambiguous. The receptor was isolated from a human patient who received an intestinal transplant, so some T cells may come from the graft donor. For the CDR3, the DNA is TGTGCCAGTAGTATAAGACCAATAGGGGAGACCCAGTACTTC. This encodes CASSIRPIGETQYF.